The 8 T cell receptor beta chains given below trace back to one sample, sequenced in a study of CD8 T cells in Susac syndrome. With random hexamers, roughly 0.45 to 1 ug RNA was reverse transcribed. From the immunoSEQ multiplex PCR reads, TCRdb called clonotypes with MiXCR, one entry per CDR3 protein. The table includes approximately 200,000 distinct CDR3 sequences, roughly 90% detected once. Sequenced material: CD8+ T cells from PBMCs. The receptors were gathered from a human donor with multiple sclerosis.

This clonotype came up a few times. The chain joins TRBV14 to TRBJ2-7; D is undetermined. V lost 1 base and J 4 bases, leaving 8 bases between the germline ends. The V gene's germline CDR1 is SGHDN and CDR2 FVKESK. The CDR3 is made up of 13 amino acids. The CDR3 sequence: CASSQVGPYEQYF. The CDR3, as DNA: TGTGCCAGCAGCCAAGTAGGCCCTTACGAGCAGTACTTC. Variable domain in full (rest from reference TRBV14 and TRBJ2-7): EAGVTQFPSHSVIEKGQTVTLRCDPISGHDNLYWYRRVMGKEIKFLLHFVKESKQDESGMPNNRFLAERTGGTYSTLKVQPAELEDSGVYFCASSQVGPYEQYFGPGTRLTVT.

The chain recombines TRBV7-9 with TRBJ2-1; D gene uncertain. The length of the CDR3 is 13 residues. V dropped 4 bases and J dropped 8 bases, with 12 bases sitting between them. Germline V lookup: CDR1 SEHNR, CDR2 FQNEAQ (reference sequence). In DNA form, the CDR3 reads TGTGCCAGCAGCTATCTAGGATTCGATGAGCAGTTCTTC. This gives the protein CASSYLGFDEQFF.

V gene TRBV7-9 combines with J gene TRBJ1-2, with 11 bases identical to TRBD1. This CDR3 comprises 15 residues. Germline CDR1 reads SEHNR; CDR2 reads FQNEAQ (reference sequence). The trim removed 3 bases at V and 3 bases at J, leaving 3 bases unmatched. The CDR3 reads CASSFEDRGHYGYTF. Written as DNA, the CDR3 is TGTGCCAGCAGCTTTGAGGACAGGGGGCACTATGGCTACACCTTC.

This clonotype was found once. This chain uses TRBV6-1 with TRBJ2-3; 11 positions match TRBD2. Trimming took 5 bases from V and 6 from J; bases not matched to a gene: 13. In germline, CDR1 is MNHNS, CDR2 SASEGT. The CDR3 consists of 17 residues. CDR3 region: CASSPPLAGGPSDTQYF. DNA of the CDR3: TGTGCCAGCAGTCCCCCATTAGCGGGGGGGCCGTCGGATACGCAGTATTTT.

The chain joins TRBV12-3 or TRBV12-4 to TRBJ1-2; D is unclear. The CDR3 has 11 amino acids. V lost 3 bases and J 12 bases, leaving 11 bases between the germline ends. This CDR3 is CASSLAGRDTF. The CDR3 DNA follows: TGTGCCAGCAGTTTGGCCGGCCGGGACACCTTC.

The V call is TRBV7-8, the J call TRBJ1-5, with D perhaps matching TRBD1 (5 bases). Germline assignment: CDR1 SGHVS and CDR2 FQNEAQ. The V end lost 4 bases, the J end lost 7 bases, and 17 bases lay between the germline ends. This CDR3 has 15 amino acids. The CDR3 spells CASSSQGTASQPQHF. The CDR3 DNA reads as TGTGCCAGCAGCTCCCAAGGGACGGCATCCCAGCCCCAGCATTTT.

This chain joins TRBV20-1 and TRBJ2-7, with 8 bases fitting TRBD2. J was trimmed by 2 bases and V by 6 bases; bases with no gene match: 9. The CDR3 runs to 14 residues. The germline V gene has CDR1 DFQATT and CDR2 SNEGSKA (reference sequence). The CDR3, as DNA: TGCAGTGCCCGTTTAAGCGGGGGTCCCTACGAGCAGTACTTC. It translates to CSARLSGGPYEQYF.

For the CDR3, the DNA is TGTGCCAGCAGTTTGTTCCCGGGGCGGGCAGCTAACTATGGCTACACCTTC. Protein sequence: CASSLFPGRAANYGYTF. V gene TRBV28 combines with J gene TRBJ1-2, with a weak D call TRBD1 (5 bases). The V gene's germline CDR1 is MDHEN and CDR2 SYDVKM. This CDR3 has 17 amino acids. V gave up 3 bases and J gave up 0 bases, with 17 bases separating them.